A single sample is the source of the 14 T cell receptor beta chains below, sequenced in a study of cytomegalovirus exposure and HLA in healthy donors (dated by TCRdb to 2017 to 2019). The library was prepared using the immunoSEQ multiplex PCR assay. The multiplex PCR relied on a mix of 60 forward primers for TCR Vbeta segments and 13 reverse primers for TCR Jbeta segments. TCRdb limited this immuneACCESS table to in-frame rearrangements with V and J called. A share of clones is missing; checked studies link under half to unresolved V genes, and the rest is unexplained. This sample comprises some 100,000 clones, more than 55% of them detected only once. Over 5% of the sample lies in the top ten. The source material was PBMCs. Receptors originate from a woman aged 25-40 years in good health and CMV-seropositive.

This rearrangement joins TRBV19 to TRBJ2-3, with 7 bases matching TRBD1. In germline, CDR1 is LNHDA, CDR2 SQIVND (reference sequence). V was pared by 5 bases and J by 2 bases, with 4 bases of the junction left unmatched. The CDR3 sequence is 14 residues long. The CDR3 reads CASSLTGDTDTQYF. In DNA form, the CDR3 reads TGTGCCAGTAGTCTAACAGGGGACACAGATACGCAGTATTTT.

This clone has a handful of counts. The V gene is TRBV13, the J gene TRBJ1-1; 7 nucleotides align to TRBD1. The germline gives CDR1 PRHDT, CDR2 FYEKMQ (reference sequence). The CDR3 consists of 13 residues. V dropped 2 bases and J dropped 8; count of bases not matched to a gene: 5. CDR3 residues: CASSLNRGSEAFF. The CDR3, as DNA: TGTGCCAGCAGCTTAAACAGGGGCTCGGAAGCTTTCTTT.

This clone appeared a few times. The V and J genes are TRBV6-1 and TRBJ2-7, with D perhaps TRBD2 (5 bases). Germline CDR1 is MNHNS and CDR2 is SASEGT. V was clipped by 0 bases and J by 6 bases, with 9 bases between them. The CDR3 spans 13 residues. The CDR3: CASSEAREREQYF. In DNA, the CDR3 is TGTGCCAGCAGTGAAGCCCGGGAACGCGAGCAGTACTTC.

The rearrangement joins TRBV29-1 to TRBJ2-5; TRBD2 might be the D (7 bases). This CDR3 region has 15 residues. Germline V gene data show CDR1 as SQVTM and CDR2 as ANQGSEA. V shed 2 bases and J shed 4 bases, with 17 bases lying between them. For the CDR3, the DNA is TGCAGCGTTGAATTAGGAGGGGGGAGGGGAGAGACCCAGTACTTC. Protein product: CSVELGGGRGETQYF.

The rearrangement uses TRBV6-4 and TRBJ1-6; D might be TRBD1 (6 bases). Trimming took off 4 bases at V and 7 bases at J, with 8 bases between the two ends. CDR1 is MRHNA and CDR2 is SNTAGT in the germline V gene. CDR3 size: 13 residues. The chain's CDR3 is CASSAGTNSPLHF. CDR3 nucleotides: TGTGCCAGCAGTGCCGGGACAAATTCACCCCTCCACTTT.

This clone was observed a handful of times. The chain is built from TRBV2 and TRBJ2-3; TRBD2 agrees at 10 bases. There are 19 residues in the CDR3. Trimming at V came to 3 bases and at J to 2 bases, leaving 14 bases not matched to a gene. The germline V gene has CDR1 SNHLY and CDR2 FYNNEI. In DNA form, the CDR3 reads TGTGCCAGCAGTGAGCCAGACAGGTTTAGCGGGGGGTTCACAGATACGCAGTATTTT. It specifies CASSEPDRFSGGFTDTQYF.

The chain employs TRBV2 and TRBJ2-7; D uncertain. V shed 3 bases and J shed 0 bases, with 3 bases lying between them. The CDR3 length is 12 residues. Germline-derived CDR1 and CDR2 are SNHLY and FYNNEI. The CDR3 sequence: CASSDLSYEQYF. CDR3 coding DNA: TGTGCCAGCAGTGACCTCTCCTACGAGCAGTACTTC.

The V gene is TRBV7-9, the J gene TRBJ1-2, with TRBD1 matching 7 bases. The V gene end was trimmed by 5 bases and the J gene end by 7 bases; junction bases not matched to a gene: 7. The length of the CDR3 is 13 residues. Germline V gene data show CDR1 as SEHNR and CDR2 as FQNEAQ (reference sequence). The DNA for the CDR3 is TGTGCCAGCAGCGCAACAGGGGCGGGTGGCTACACCTTC. The encoded protein is CASSATGAGGYTF. The variable domain in full, with the rest retrieved from reference TRBV7-9 and TRBJ1-2, is DTGVSQNPRHKITKRGQNVTFRCDPISEHNRLYWYRQTLGQGPEFLTYFQNEAQLEKSRLLSDRFSAERPKGSFSTLEIQRTEQGDSAMYLCASSATGAGGYTFGSGTRLTVV.

Note on this clone: Relative to the germline gene, one junction end is altered; a read error may explain this. V gene TRBV14 combines with J gene TRBJ2-3; TRBD2 matches 10 bases. The CDR3 sequence is 13 residues long. Germline V gene lookup returns CDR1 SGHDN and CDR2 FVKESK. CDR3 nucleotides: TGTGCCGGCAGCCAAGACCTAGCGGGGGCCGAGTATTTT. Protein: CAGSQDLAGAEYF.

The genes are TRBV7-9 and TRBJ1-2, with a possible D match to TRBD1 (6 bases). The CDR3 is 13 residues long. The V end lost 5 bases, the J end lost 8 bases, and 15 bases lay between the germline ends. Germline loops: CDR1 SEHNR, CDR2 FQNEAQ (reference sequence). CDR3 amino acids: CASSLQGVEGYTF. CDR3 in DNA: TGTGCCAGCAGCCTACAGGGTGTAGAGGGCTACACCTTC.

This clone was recorded once. The chain combines TRBV7-3 with TRBJ2-1, with TRBD2 matching over 8 bases. The CDR3 is 13 residues long. Trimming took 5 bases from V and 7 from J; bases not matched to a gene: 4. CDR1 is SGHTA and CDR2 is FQGTGA in the germline V gene. CDR3 DNA sequence: TGTGCCAGCAGCAGGGGACTAGTAAATGAGCAGTTCTTC. Translation: CASSRGLVNEQFF.

The V and J genes are TRBV5-4 and TRBJ1-2, with 7 positions matching TRBD1. Trimming took 4 bases from V and 4 from J; bases not matched to a gene: 4. The V gene's germline CDR1 is SGHNT and CDR2 YYREEE (reference sequence). The CDR3 totals 13 residues. CDR3 region: CASSLTGAYGYTF. The CDR3 coding sequence is TGTGCCAGCAGCCTTACAGGGGCCTATGGCTACACCTTC. The variable domain in full, completed from reference TRBV5-4 and TRBJ1-2, reads ETGVTQSPTHLIKTRGQQVTLRCSSQSGHNTVSWYQQALGQGPQFIFQYYREEENGRGNFPPRFSGLQFPNYSSELNVNALELDDSALYLCASSLTGAYGYTFGSGTRLTVV.

This clone was seen a few times. The CDR3 sequence: CASSVTGLADEQYF. In DNA form, the CDR3 reads TGTGCCAGCAGTGTCACGGGACTAGCGGACGAGCAGTACTTC. The chain uses TRBV6-5 and TRBJ2-7; 11 bases are a match to TRBD2. The V segment lost 5 bases and the J segment 5 bases; nucleotides outside the gene matches: 5. Germline CDR1 is MNHEY and CDR2 is SVGAGI. The CDR3 is made up of 14 amino acids.

V gene TRBV30 combines with J gene TRBJ1-4, with TRBD1 identical over 7 bases. The CDR3 has 15 residues. With 2 bases clipped from V and 7 bases from J, the junction kept 10 bases outside the gene matches. Germline V lookup: CDR1 GTSNPN, CDR2 SVGIG (reference sequence). CDR3 DNA: TGTGCCTGGAGTCCAGGGGGGAAGGACGTTGAAAAACTGTTTTTT. This sequence encodes CAWSPGGKDVEKLFF.